The rows below give T cell receptor beta chains drawn from one sample of a study of T cells expressing NK-cell markers. Reanalyzing the 5' RACE reads, TCRdb keeps one entry per CDR3 protein, without DNA. The table counts 140,000 to 150,000 distinct CDR3 sequences; 9% to 15% lies in the top ten. The source material was blood T cells: a sorted CD56 or NKG2C T cell subset, CD4+ or CD8+ T cells, or bulk PBMC T cells (not recorded which). The receptors derive from a man younger than 30 in good health. The CDR3 runs from the conserved cysteine through the conserved F or W.

j_gene,v_gene,CDR3aa
TRBJ2-3,TRBV4-3,CASSQAPTSGITDTQYF
TRBJ2-7,TRBV12-3/TRBV12-4,CASSLKAEEGGYEQYF
TRBJ1-6,TRBV12-3/TRBV12-4,CASSPRMATGYNSPLHF
TRBJ2-1,TRBV24-1,CATSDPRSGRASYNEQFF
TRBJ1-6,TRBV27,CASCSGTGNSPLHF
TRBJ1-1,TRBV12-3/TRBV12-4,CASSLGQGHVAEAFF
TRBJ2-1,TRBV23-1,CASSQSGQGAIEQFF
TRBJ2-3,TRBV15,CATSRSTDTQYF
TRBJ2-3,TRBV12-3/TRBV12-4,CASSLTPTRTSINTDTQYF
TRBJ2-3,TRBV30,CAWSPLGLAGGDTQYF
TRBJ2-1,TRBV20-1,CSASLTLAGSYNEQFF
TRBJ2-1,TRBV7-8,CASSLVQNYNEQFF
TRBJ2-4,TRBV7-8,CASSLNYESENIQYF
TRBJ2-1,TRBV12-3/TRBV12-4,CASRHRDYYNEQFF
TRBJ2-2,TRBV5-6,CASSPRLESGRELFF
TRBJ2-2,TRBV12-3/TRBV12-4,CASNTLGNTGELFF
TRBJ2-1,TRBV11-2,CASSRGPQGSYNEQFF
TRBJ2-2,TRBV5-1,CASSDRDRGLTGELFF
TRBJ1-1,TRBV7-9,CASSLSGSEAFF
TRBJ1-1,TRBV5-1,CASSLETTGFRTEAFF
TRBJ2-1,TRBV10-3,CAIRGTSGRTSEQFF
TRBJ1-5,TRBV11-3,CASSRRVNQPQHF
TRBJ1-1,TRBV9,CASSVGNVRTEAFF
TRBJ2-1,TRBV7-8,CASSTNRVNEQFF
TRBJ2-5,TRBV7-9,CASSLLRGRQETQYF
TRBJ2-1,TRBV9,CASSVVGQGYNEQFF
TRBJ1-1,TRBV12-3/TRBV12-4,CASSKDRVMTEAFF
TRBJ2-3,TRBV12-3/TRBV12-4,CASGRAALSGSVDTQYF
TRBJ2-7,TRBV20-1,CSAFLLETSGSPDEQYF
TRBJ2-1,TRBV7-6,CASSETYNEQFF
TRBJ2-1,TRBV4-3,CASSPLLGATHNEQFF
TRBJ2-1,TRBV12-3/TRBV12-4,CASSRIAGANEQFF
TRBJ2-1,TRBV4-3,CASSQSGLAPSYEQFF
TRBJ2-1,TRBV6-5,CASSQGAYNEQFF
TRBJ2-5,TRBV9,CASSGWTSGNQETQYF
TRBJ1-1,TRBV5-1,CASSLTRADTEAFF
TRBJ2-1,TRBV7-9,CASSLASGGSNEQFF
TRBJ2-3,TRBV7-9,CASSPYRQGSTDTQYF
TRBJ2-1,TRBV15,CATSSRTSGRENEQFF
TRBJ2-6,TRBV9,CASTGVGANVLTF
TRBJ1-1,TRBV6-5,CASSFRESAEAFF
TRBJ2-7,TRBV6-1,CASTLVSYEQYF
TRBJ2-1,TRBV27,CASSFGLAGNNEQFF
TRBJ1-1,TRBV25-1,CASSSWADTEAFF
TRBJ1-2,TRBV6-6,CASSSAGAYGYTF
TRBJ2-1,TRBV19,CASSDDSYYNEQFF
TRBJ1-3,TRBV5-1,CASSSGPSVGNTIYF
TRBJ2-1,TRBV27,CASSLRLAYNEQFF
TRBJ2-2,TRBV19,CASGLAAANTGELFF
TRBJ1-1,TRBV2,CASSDGGDTEAFF
TRBJ2-2,TRBV7-9,CASSLASGGHPGELFF
TRBJ2-3,TRBV30,CAWSEGLGMGTQYF
TRBJ2-1,TRBV19,CASSDGSYNEQFF